These 24 T cell receptor beta chains were sequenced from one sample in a study of regulatory T cells in long-lasting Graves disease. The time point was: persistent/refractory GD, antithyroid drugs over 5 years with positive TRAb. The TCR library was prepared using RNA isolated from PBMCs. The TCR beta library used iRepertoire HTBI primers with Arm-PCR amplification of CDR3. TCRdb ran MiXCR on the multiplex PCR reads and lists one entry per CDR3 protein. Of over 650,000 distinct CDR3 sequences detected, 30% appear once; the ten largest clones hold 42%. The sample in question was peripheral blood mononuclear cells (PBMCs), obtained when the disease was refractory, from a patient treated with antithyroid drugs. The receptor set was obtained from a female donor with Graves disease.

This clonotype was counted a few times. The chain combines TRBV27 with TRBJ1-2; D perhaps matches TRBD1 (5 bases). This CDR3 region has 14 residues. V lost 6 bases and J lost 4, with 15 bases in between. Germline V gives CDR1 MNHEY, CDR2 SMNVEV (reference sequence). CDR3 residues: CASSYRDGGYGYTF. Here the CDR3 DNA reads TGTGCCAGCAGCTACCGGGACGGAGGCTATGGCTACACCTTC.

This clonotype has just a few counts. The chain joins TRBV10-3 to TRBJ1-5; D is unclear. V lost 8 bases and J lost 0, with 14 bases in between. CDR1 is ENHRY, CDR2 SYGVKD, per germline. This CDR3 is built from 15 residues. In DNA, the CDR3 is TGTGCCATCGCGAGCGGATCTGATAGCAATCAGCCCCAGCATTTT. This translates into CAIASGSDSNQPQHF.

The rearrangement uses TRBV13 and TRBJ1-4; no clear D gene. Trimming removed 1 base from V and 2 bases from J, with 17 bases in between. CDR3 length equals 18 residues. Germline V gene lookup returns CDR1 PRHDT and CDR2 FYEKMQ (reference sequence). CDR3 DNA: TGTGCCAGCAGCTTAGTCCTGGACTCAGGAGGGACTAATGAAAAACTGTTTTTT. Translating it yields CASSLVLDSGGTNEKLFF.

On this clonotype itself: At one boundary the junction diverges from the germline segment, which might be a read error. This chain links TRBV12-3 or TRBV12-4 with TRBJ1-1, with TRBD1 as a possible D gene (5 bases). This CDR3 is 14 amino acids long. In nucleotides, the CDR3 is TGCGCCAGCAGTTTACGAACGGGACGGGCTGAAGCTTTCTTT. It translates to CASSLRTGRAEAFF.

This clonotype was detected only a few times. The chain couples TRBV9 to TRBJ2-2; D is unresolved. Trimming removed 3 bases at V and 8 bases at J, with 8 bases between. The V gene's germline CDR1 is SGDLS and CDR2 YYNGEE. CDR3 length equals 12 residues. CDR3 region: CASSAHQGELFF. The DNA for the CDR3 is TGTGCCAGCAGCGCCCACCAAGGGGAGCTGTTTTTT. Combining the CDR3 with reference TRBV9 and TRBJ2-2 gives the whole variable domain DSGVTQTPKHLITATGQRVTLRCSPRSGDLSVYWYQQSLDQGLQFLIQYYNGEERAKGNILERFSAQQFPDLHSELNLSSLELGDSALYFCASSAHQGELFFGEGSRLTVL.

This rearrangement joins TRBV5-1 to TRBJ1-1; D might be TRBD1 (5 bases). Germline V gene sequence: CDR1 SGHRS, CDR2 YFSETQ. The CDR3 spans 15 residues. The germline V and J ends were trimmed by 4 bases and 1 base, with 14 bases remaining between them. The CDR3 DNA reads as TGCGCCAGCAGCCCGAGCCAGGGTGAGAACACTGAAGCTTTCTTT. Protein: CASSPSQGENTEAFF. Full variable domain (outside the CDR3, taken from reference TRBV5-1 and TRBJ1-1): KAGVTQTPRYLIKTRGQQVTLSCSPISGHRSVSWYQQTPGQGLQFLFEYFSETQRNKGNFPGRFSGRQFSNSRSEMNVSTLELGDSALYLCASSPSQGENTEAFFGQGTRLTVV.

This clonotype was picked up a small number of times. This chain connects TRBV20-1 to TRBJ2-7, with D possibly TRBD2 on 6 matching bases. V shed 5 bases and J shed 0 bases, with 11 bases lying between them. This CDR3 has 13 residues. CDR1 DFQATT and CDR2 SNEGSKA come from the germline V gene (reference sequence). DNA for the CDR3: TGCAGTGCTGGAGGTAGCGGCTCCTACGAGCAGTACTTC. It encodes CSAGGSGSYEQYF.

The chain recombines TRBV13 with TRBJ1-1, with a weak D call TRBD1 (6 bases). Germline assignment: CDR1 PRHDT and CDR2 FYEKMQ (reference sequence). V shed 3 bases and J shed 1 base, with 15 bases lying between them. The CDR3 totals 16 residues. CDR3 amino acids: CASSFWGRGGNTEAFF. The CDR3 nucleotides read TGTGCCAGCAGCTTTTGGGGCCGAGGGGGGAACACTGAAGCTTTCTTT.

This chain joins TRBV20-1 and TRBJ1-5, with D unclear. This CDR3 spans 14 amino acids. CDR1 is DFQATT, CDR2 SNEGSKA, per germline (reference sequence). V shed 0 bases and J shed 7 bases, with 13 bases lying between them. Written as DNA, the CDR3 is TGCAGTGCTAGAGATCCTGCCCGCGAACAGCCCCAGCATTTT. This gives the protein CSARDPAREQPQHF.

This clonotype came up many times. The gene calls are TRBV28 and TRBJ2-7; the D gene is possibly TRBD1 (5 bases). This CDR3 contains 15 residues. CDR1 is MDHEN, CDR2 SYDVKM, per germline. Trimming took 2 bases from V and 5 from J, leaving 16 bases between them. The CDR3 DNA reads TGTGCCAGCAGTTTAGGGGCCCAGGGAAGTAACGAGCAGTACTTC. Its translation: CASSLGAQGSNEQYF.

DNA for the CDR3: TGTGCCAGTAGCATGGTCGGGTGGAGGCAAGAGACCCAGTACTTC. Its protein is CASSMVGWRQETQYF. The chain employs TRBV19 and TRBJ2-5; a possible D gene is TRBD2 (5 bases). The CDR3 totals 15 residues. V lost 6 bases to trimming and J lost 2 bases, with 16 bases between them. Germline V CDR1 and CDR2: LNHDA, SQIVND (reference sequence).

This clonotype was counted a few times. This chain links TRBV15 with TRBJ2-1; TRBD2 might be the D (6 bases). Germline assignment: CDR1 LNHNV and CDR2 YYDKDF (reference sequence). This CDR3 comprises 13 residues. Trimming took off 1 base at V and 8 bases at J, with 9 bases between the two ends. The CDR3 coding sequence is TGTGCCACCAGCAGAGGTACGGGGGATGAGCAGTTCTTC. Translating gives CATSRGTGDEQFF.

Regarding this clonotype: This may be a read error, as it is one base from a much larger clone. The chain joins TRBV27 to TRBJ1-2; D remains unclear. Trimming removed 7 bases at V and 5 bases at J, with 14 bases between. The germline CDR1 and CDR2 sequences are MNHEY and SMNVEV (reference sequence). The CDR3 covers 13 residues. CDR3 DNA: TGTGCCAGCAATTACGGCAGCTCATATGGCTACACCTTC. Translation gives CASNYGSSYGYTF.

The chain carries TRBV27 and TRBJ1-1, with 7 bases that match TRBD1. The J segment lost 4 bases and the V segment lost 4 bases, leaving 9 bases of the junction unmatched. Germline V gene lookup returns CDR1 MNHEY and CDR2 SMNVEV (reference sequence). This CDR3 comprises 15 residues. Written as DNA, the CDR3 is TGTGCCAGCAGTTATTTAAAGGGGGCGGCCACTGAAGCTTTCTTT. Its translation: CASSYLKGAATEAFF.

The V gene is TRBV20-1, the J gene TRBJ2-1; D is possibly TRBD1 (5 bases). V lost 4 bases to trimming and J lost 12 bases, with 19 bases between them. CDR3 length: 13 residues. Germline V gives CDR1 DFQATT, CDR2 SNEGSKA (reference sequence). CDR3: CSATTSQGYGQFF. The CDR3 DNA sequence: TGCAGTGCTACCACCTCGCAGGGCTATGGGCAGTTCTTC.

This clonotype came up a few times. This chain uses TRBV11-2 with TRBJ2-5; D call uncertain. Per the germline V gene, CDR1 is SGHAT and CDR2 is FQNNGV. The CDR3 loop spans 17 amino acids. V lost 0 bases, J lost 0 bases, and 14 bases lay in between. The CDR3: CASSLDPLGAYQETQYF. Written as DNA, the CDR3 is TGTGCCAGCAGCTTAGACCCATTGGGCGCCTACCAAGAGACCCAGTACTTC.

V and J are TRBV6-1 and TRBJ2-2; 14 positions match TRBD2. Germline V gives CDR1 MNHNS, CDR2 SASEGT. The CDR3 spans 18 residues. The junction had 9 bases not matched to a gene; V was cut back by 4 bases and J by 5 bases. The CDR3 loop reads CASSGRGLAGVGTGELFF. CDR3 DNA: TGTGCCAGCAGTGGGCGGGGACTAGCGGGAGTTGGAACCGGGGAGCTGTTTTTT.

This clonotype showed up many times. The chain joins TRBV2 to TRBJ2-7, with D tentatively TRBD2 (5 bases). V was clipped by 5 bases and J by 3 bases, with 17 bases between them. The CDR3 covers 15 residues. In germline, CDR1 is SNHLY, CDR2 FYNNEI. This chain's CDR3 is CASSTLSVGHYEQYF. The CDR3, as DNA: TGTGCCAGCAGTACCCTTAGCGTAGGCCACTACGAGCAGTACTTC.

The chain has TRBV10-2 and TRBJ2-5, with D tentatively TRBD2 (5 bases). Trimming left V 6 bases short and J 0 bases short, with 17 bases between. Germline V lookup: CDR1 WSHSY, CDR2 SAAADI. The CDR3 totals 16 residues. The CDR3, as DNA: TGCGCCAGCAGCCAGCGGCCCCCGACTGACCAAGAGACCCAGTACTTC. This gives the protein CASSQRPPTDQETQYF.

A remark on this clonotype: At one end the junction does not follow the germline gene, possibly because of a read error. The chain joins TRBV20-1 to TRBJ1-6; TRBD1 matches 7 bases. The CDR3 covers 13 residues. Per the germline V gene, CDR1 is DFQATT and CDR2 is SNEGSKA (reference sequence). DNA for the CDR3: TGCAGTGCTAGCCTGGACCGACAGGGAGTGGATTTCTTT. Its translation is CSASLDRQGVDFF.

V usage is TRBV2 and J usage is TRBJ1-1, with D possibly matching TRBD1 (5 bases). V was clipped by 8 bases and J by 1 base, with 14 bases between them. The V gene's germline CDR1 is SNHLY and CDR2 FYNNEI. This CDR3 comprises 14 residues. As DNA, the CDR3 is TGTGCCAGCGGTTTCTCACAGGAGAACACTGAAGCTTTCTTT. This translates into CASGFSQENTEAFF.

This clonotype was observed many times. The gene calls are TRBV2 and TRBJ2-1; D unclear. This CDR3 has 16 amino acids. Germline values: CDR1 SNHLY, CDR2 FYNNEI. V lost 2 bases to trimming and J lost 3 bases, with 14 bases between them. The CDR3 spells CASSERAGLLYNEQFF. As DNA, the CDR3 is TGTGCCAGCAGTGAAAGGGCCGGGCTTCTCTACAATGAGCAGTTCTTC.

For this clonotype: This may arise from a read error, as a much more abundant clone is one base away. The chain uses TRBV12-3 or TRBV12-4 and TRBJ1-1; possible D gene TRBD1, 5 bases. V lost 3 bases to trimming and J lost 6 bases, with 14 bases between them. This CDR3 has 14 amino acids. CDR3 sequence reads: CASSLGPAGAEAFF. In DNA, the CDR3 is TGTGCCAGCAGTTTGGGGCCCGCGGGCGCTGAAGCTTTCTTT.

Points on this clonotype: One base away lies a much larger clone, so this may be a sequencing read error. The chain carries TRBV12-3 or TRBV12-4 and TRBJ1-1; 11 nucleotides align to TRBD1. This CDR3 spans 14 amino acids. In DNA, the CDR3 is TGTGGCAGCAGTCTCGGACAGGGGGCTTCTGAAGCTTTCTTT. It yields the protein CGSSLGQGASEAFF.